Listed below are T cell receptor beta chains from one sample, sequenced in a study of T cell responses to AZD1222 COVID-19 vaccine. Clones were read by immunoSEQ multiplex PCR, and TCRdb kept only the in-frame ones, dropping some. The sample lists around 140,000 clones; 70% to 90% were seen once. The input for sequencing was peripheral blood, taken on day 0 of AZD1222 vaccination. The receptors derive from an adult in good health. Each CDR3 is given with its conserved first and last residue. Fields, in order: J gene, D gene, clone size, V gene, CDR3 protein, CDR3 DNA. D genes are given only for firm matches. Rows give clone size only sometimes, using once, few, many, or a class for an expanded clone.

J: TRBJ2-1
D: NA
size: NA
V: TRBV2
CDR3: CASSEWVGLTYNEQFF
DNA: TGTGCCAGCAGTGAGTGGGTGGGGCTAACCTACAATGAGCAGTTCTTC

J: TRBJ1-3
D: TRBD1
size: NA
V: TRBV5-1
CDR3: CASTKSTGENTIYF
DNA: TGCGCCAGCACCAAATCGACAGGGGAAAACACCATATATTTT

J: TRBJ2-3
D: NA
size: NA
V: TRBV10-2
CDR3: CASSPVGLETDTQYF
DNA: TGCGCCAGCAGTCCGGTGGGGCTAGAAACAGATACGCAGTATTTT

J: TRBJ1-2
D: TRBD1
size: NA
V: TRBV11-2
CDR3: CASSLTLGQGARTF
DNA: TGTGCCAGCAGCTTAACTCTCGGGCAGGGGGCTCGTACCTTC

J: TRBJ2-1
D: NA
size: NA
V: TRBV7-2
CDR3: CASSSSALHSYNEQFF
DNA: TGTGCCAGCAGCAGTAGTGCCCTCCATTCCTACAATGAGCAGTTCTTC

J: TRBJ1-4
D: NA
size: few
V: TRBV5-6
CDR3: CASSSSRGTGEKLFF
DNA: TGTGCCAGCAGCTCGTCGAGGGGTACTGGTGAAAAACTGTTTTTT

J: TRBJ2-1
D: NA
size: NA
V: TRBV4-1
CDR3: CASSLEIVGQGGHEQFF
DNA: TGCGCCAGCAGCCTCGAAATTGTAGGGCAGGGTGGTCATGAGCAGTTCTTC

J: TRBJ2-5
D: TRBD2
size: NA
V: TRBV5-1
CDR3: CASTRGVLGQETQYF
DNA: TGCGCCAGCACCCGGGGGGTTTTAGGCCAAGAGACCCAGTACTTC

J: TRBJ1-5
D: NA
size: NA
V: TRBV30
CDR3: CAWSVRLNSNQPQHF
DNA: TGTGCCTGGAGTGTACGACTCAATAGCAATCAGCCCCAGCATTTT

J: TRBJ1-2
D: NA
size: NA
V: TRBV12-3/TRBV12-4
CDR3: CASSSPAGLGYTF
DNA: TGTGCCAGCAGCTCCCCGGCGGGATTAGGCTACACCTTC

J: TRBJ1-1
D: NA
size: NA
V: TRBV19
CDR3: CASSTTVNTEAFF
DNA: TGTGCCAGTAGTACGACAGTGAACACTGAAGCTTTCTTT

J: TRBJ2-3
D: NA
size: NA
V: TRBV7-9
CDR3: CASSLPPSSITDTQYF
DNA: TGTGCCAGCAGCTTACCGCCCTCATCGATCACAGATACGCAGTATTTT

J: TRBJ2-3
D: TRBD2
size: NA
V: TRBV5-1
CDR3: CASSPGGLTDTQYF
DNA: TGCGCCAGCAGCCCCGGGGGGTTGACAGATACGCAGTATTTT

J: TRBJ2-2
D: NA
size: NA
V: TRBV5-5
CDR3: CASGIEFNTGELFF
DNA: TGTGCCTCCGGGATCGAGTTTAACACCGGGGAGCTGTTTTTT

J: TRBJ2-1
D: NA
size: NA
V: TRBV27
CDR3: CASSPHSYNEQFF
DNA: TGTGCCAGCAGCCCTCATTCCTACAATGAGCAGTTCTTC

J: TRBJ1-1
D: NA
size: NA
V: TRBV6-1
CDR3: CASSEATNTEAFF
DNA: TGTGCCAGCAGTGAAGCGACGAACACTGAAGCTTTCTTT

J: TRBJ1-5
D: NA
size: few
V: TRBV4-2
CDR3: CASSQIKGHQPQHF
DNA: TGTGCCAGCAGCCAAATTAAGGGACATCAGCCCCAGCATTTT

J: TRBJ2-7
D: NA
size: NA
V: TRBV30
CDR3: CAWSVGAAYEQYF
DNA: TGTGCCTGGAGTGTAGGGGCGGCTTACGAGCAGTACTTT

J: TRBJ1-5
D: NA
size: NA
V: TRBV5-1
CDR3: CASSLEGIRINQPQHF
DNA: TGCGCCAGCAGCTTGGAAGGGATTAGAATTAATCAGCCCCAGCATTTT

J: TRBJ2-5
D: NA
size: NA
V: TRBV7-9
CDR3: CASSWPAPASQETQYF
DNA: TGTGCCAGCAGCTGGCCCGCGCCGGCTTCCCAAGAGACCCAGTACTTC

J: TRBJ2-2
D: TRBD2
size: NA
V: TRBV11-2
CDR3: CASSLRAGSTGELFF
DNA: TGTGCCAGCAGCTTAAGAGCGGGATCTACCGGGGAGCTGTTTTTT

J: TRBJ1-2
D: NA
size: NA
V: TRBV28
CDR3: CASTSGYGYTF
DNA: TGTGCCAGCACCTCCGGCTATGGCTACACCTTC

J: TRBJ2-7
D: NA
size: NA
V: TRBV18
CDR3: CASSPEGSEQYF
DNA: TGTGCCAGCTCACCAGAGGGATCCGAGCAGTACTTC

J: TRBJ2-2
D: TRBD2
size: NA
V: TRBV19
CDR3: CASTPPGGVNTGELFF
DNA: TGTGCCAGTACACCACCTGGGGGGGTGAACACCGGGGAGCTGTTTTTT

J: TRBJ2-2
D: NA
size: NA
V: TRBV10-3
CDR3: CAIPLPGSTGELFF
DNA: TGTGCCATCCCCCTCCCGGGAAGCACCGGGGAGCTGTTTTTT

J: TRBJ1-4
D: NA
size: NA
V: TRBV15
CDR3: CATESGRNEKLFF
DNA: TGTGCCACTGAGTCGGGTCGTAATGAAAAACTGTTTTTT

J: TRBJ2-3
D: TRBD2
size: once
V: TRBV27
CDR3: CASSLQILAESTDTQYF
DNA: TGTGCCAGCAGTTTACAAATACTAGCGGAGAGCACAGATACGCAGTATTTT

J: TRBJ2-1
D: NA
size: NA
V: TRBV28
CDR3: CASSFQYNEQFF
DNA: TGTGCCAGCAGTTTCCAGTACAATGAGCAGTTCTTC

J: TRBJ1-2
D: TRBD1
size: once
V: TRBV9
CDR3: CASSLATGDYGYTF
DNA: TGTGCCAGCAGCCTAGCCACAGGGGACTATGGCTACACCTTC

J: TRBJ2-7
D: NA
size: NA
V: TRBV29-1
CDR3: CSATSGLSYEQYF
DNA: TGCAGCGCCACCTCGGGTCTCTCCTACGAGCAGTACTTC

J: TRBJ2-1
D: TRBD2
size: NA
V: TRBV2
CDR3: CASSGRGLAPGNEQFF
DNA: TGTGCCAGCAGTGGGAGGGGACTAGCCCCCGGCAATGAGCAGTTCTTC

J: TRBJ2-7
D: NA
size: many
V: TRBV27
CDR3: CASSSERRDSDYEQYF
DNA: TGTGCCAGCAGTTCGGAGAGGAGAGACTCTGACTACGAGCAGTACTTC

J: TRBJ1-1
D: NA
size: NA
V: TRBV18
CDR3: CASSPRDGAEAFF
DNA: TGTGCCAGCTCACCACGGGACGGCGCTGAAGCTTTCTTT

J: TRBJ1-2
D: NA
size: NA
V: TRBV9
CDR3: CASSPPGNYGYTF
DNA: TGTGCCAGCAGCCCTCCGGGAAACTATGGCTACACCTTC

J: TRBJ2-7
D: TRBD2
size: NA
V: TRBV29-1
CDR3: CSVHGLAGFYEQYF
DNA: TGCAGCGTTCACGGACTAGCGGGCTTCTACGAGCAGTACTTC

J: TRBJ1-4
D: TRBD1
size: NA
V: TRBV24-1
CDR3: CATSDSTGSGEKLFF
DNA: TGTGCCACCAGTGATTCGACAGGGTCAGGTGAAAAACTGTTTTTT

J: TRBJ2-6
D: NA
size: NA
V: TRBV5-1
CDR3: CASSLTEMGANVLTF
DNA: TGCGCCAGCAGCTTGACGGAGATGGGGGCCAACGTCCTGACTTTC

J: TRBJ2-1
D: TRBD1
size: NA
V: TRBV27
CDR3: CASSLRTGVYNEQFF
DNA: TGTGCCAGCAGTTTACGGACAGGGGTCTACAATGAGCAGTTCTTC

J: TRBJ1-3
D: NA
size: NA
V: TRBV3-1/TRBV3-2
CDR3: CASSPARRNTIYF
DNA: TGTGCCAGCAGCCCTGCTAGACGGAACACCATATATTTT

J: TRBJ2-7
D: NA
size: NA
V: TRBV13
CDR3: CASSSAGTLEGEQYF
DNA: TGTGCCAGCAGCTCGGCCGGGACGCTAGAGGGGGAGCAGTACTTC

J: TRBJ1-2
D: TRBD1
size: NA
V: TRBV5-8
CDR3: CASSSGQGLTNYGYTF
DNA: TGTGCCAGCAGCTCAGGACAGGGATTGACTAACTATGGCTACACCTTC

J: TRBJ1-3
D: NA
size: NA
V: TRBV4-2
CDR3: CASSQDRGDTIYF
DNA: TGTGCCAGCAGCCAAGATCGAGGGGACACCATATATTTT

J: TRBJ2-7
D: NA
size: once
V: TRBV20-1
CDR3: CSVEVLLEQYF
DNA: TGCAGTGTGGAAGTTCTCCTCGAGCAGTACTTC

J: TRBJ2-5
D: TRBD2
size: NA
V: TRBV19
CDR3: CASSPGLAEQETQYF
DNA: TGTGCCAGTAGTCCGGGACTAGCGGAGCAAGAGACCCAGTACTTC

J: TRBJ2-4
D: TRBD1
size: NA
V: TRBV2
CDR3: CASSVQGAGPIAKNIQYF
DNA: TGTGCCAGCAGTGTTCAGGGGGCTGGTCCCATAGCCAAAAACATTCAGTACTTC

J: TRBJ2-5
D: NA
size: NA
V: TRBV11-2
CDR3: CASSKSVGQETQYF
DNA: TGTGCCAGCAGCAAGTCGGTGGGCCAAGAGACCCAGTACTTC

J: TRBJ2-1
D: NA
size: NA
V: TRBV7-9
CDR3: CASSLRLVINEQFF
DNA: TGTGCCAGCAGCCTCCGACTAGTAATAAATGAGCAGTTCTTC

J: TRBJ2-5
D: NA
size: NA
V: TRBV27
CDR3: CASSLRTAQETQYF
DNA: TGTGCCAGCAGTTTAAGGACAGCTCAAGAGACCCAGTACTTC

J: TRBJ1-2
D: TRBD1
size: NA
V: TRBV5-1
CDR3: CASSLAQGAYGYTF
DNA: TGCGCCAGCAGCTTGGCGCAGGGGGCCTATGGCTACACCTTC

J: TRBJ2-3
D: NA
size: NA
V: TRBV11-3
CDR3: CASRRDSTDTQYF
DNA: TGTGCCAGCAGAAGGGACTCCACAGATACGCAGTATTTT

J: TRBJ1-1
D: NA
size: NA
V: TRBV5-6
CDR3: CASSFALNTEAFF
DNA: TGTGCCAGCAGCTTCGCACTGAACACTGAAGCTTTCTTT

J: TRBJ2-7
D: NA
size: NA
V: TRBV19
CDR3: CASSPSASGSYEQYF
DNA: TGTGCCAGTAGTCCCTCCGCCTCTGGCTCCTACGAGCAGTACTTC

J: TRBJ1-1
D: NA
size: NA
V: TRBV4-1
CDR3: CASAPNTVNTEAFF
DNA: TGCGCCAGCGCCCCAAACACGGTGAACACTGAAGCTTTCTTT

J: TRBJ1-1
D: TRBD1
size: NA
V: TRBV25-1
CDR3: CASSEGTGGEQNTEAFF
DNA: TGTGCCAGCAGCGAAGGAACAGGGGGCGAGCAGAACACTGAAGCTTTCTTT

J: TRBJ1-1
D: TRBD1
size: NA
V: TRBV6-6
CDR3: CASSYSGQGSTEAFF
DNA: TGTGCCAGCAGTTACTCGGGACAGGGGAGCACTGAAGCTTTCTTT

J: TRBJ2-3
D: NA
size: NA
V: TRBV5-1
CDR3: CASSLEEGVGDTQYF
DNA: TGCGCCAGCAGCTTGGAGGAGGGTGTGGGAGATACGCAGTATTTT

J: TRBJ2-7
D: NA
size: few
V: TRBV4-1
CDR3: CASSQSGPPSEQYF
DNA: TGCGCCAGCAGCCAAAGCGGCCCCCCCAGTGAGCAGTACTTC

J: TRBJ1-4
D: TRBD1
size: NA
V: TRBV2
CDR3: CANGQGIGKLFF
DNA: TGTGCCAACGGACAGGGTATAGGAAAACTGTTTTTT

J: TRBJ2-3
D: TRBD2
size: NA
V: TRBV15
CDR3: CATSRVGAAGGPSYTQYF
DNA: TGTGCCACCAGCAGAGTCGGCGCGGCGGGAGGGCCCTCATATACGCAGTATTTT

J: TRBJ2-5
D: TRBD1
size: NA
V: TRBV6-5
CDR3: CASSLYRGYETQYF
DNA: TGTGCCAGCAGCCTCTACAGGGGCTACGAGACCCAGTACTTC